This is a list of T cell receptor beta chains from one sample in a study of Graves' ophthalmopathy and Graves' hyperthyroidism. MiXCR, run by TCRdb on the multiplex PCR reads, gives a single entry per CDR3 protein. The data hold around 520,000 distinct CDR3 sequences, with under 40% observed a single time. Sequences were obtained from peripheral blood or thyroid tissue (not recorded which). These TCRs come from an adult man with Graves' hyperthyroidism. Each CDR3 is given with its conserved first and last residue. Each record gives: CDR3 length, J gene, clone size, V gene, D gene, CDR3 protein, CDR3 DNA. The D gene is left open where the match is weak. Clone size is shown for a subset of rows, as once, few, many or a class of expanded clone.

CDR3 length: 18
J gene: TRBJ1-1
clone size: many
V gene: TRBV6-5
D gene: TRBD1
CDR3 protein: CASHRTGTGGWMGSEAFF
CDR3 DNA: TGTGCCAGCCATAGAACCGGGACAGGGGGATGGATGGGTAGTGAAGCTTTCTTT

CDR3 length: 13
J gene: TRBJ2-5
clone size: -
V gene: TRBV20-1
D gene: -
CDR3 protein: CSSASMLGETQYF
CDR3 DNA: TGCAGTTCCGCTAGCATGCTAGGCGAGACCCAGTACTTC

CDR3 length: 16
J gene: TRBJ2-2
clone size: -
V gene: TRBV12-3/TRBV12-4
D gene: TRBD2
CDR3 protein: CASSRLAPHHTGELFF
CDR3 DNA: TGTGCCAGCAGTAGACTAGCACCACATCACACCGGGGAGCTGTTTTTT

CDR3 length: 16
J gene: TRBJ1-2
clone size: -
V gene: TRBV7-7
D gene: -
CDR3 protein: CASSSPPQDPNYGYTF
CDR3 DNA: TGTGCTAGCAGCTCACCACCACAGGACCCTAACTATGGCTACACCTTC

CDR3 length: 16
J gene: TRBJ1-5
clone size: many
V gene: TRBV15
D gene: -
CDR3 protein: CATSRDRGYSNQPQHF
CDR3 DNA: TGTGCCACCAGCAGAGATCGAGGGTATAGCAATCAGCCCCAGCATTTT

CDR3 length: 16
J gene: TRBJ2-3
clone size: -
V gene: TRBV7-9
D gene: TRBD1
CDR3 protein: CASSLAAGTGSDTQYF
CDR3 DNA: TGTGCCAGCAGCTTAGCTGCTGGGACAGGGTCAGATACGCAGTATTTT

CDR3 length: 14
J gene: TRBJ1-1
clone size: many
V gene: TRBV7-9
D gene: -
CDR3 protein: CASSLEVPRTEAFF
CDR3 DNA: TGTGCCAGCAGCTTAGAGGTCCCGAGGACTGAAGCTTTCTTT

CDR3 length: 13
J gene: TRBJ2-7
clone size: many
V gene: TRBV4-1
D gene: TRBD2
CDR3 protein: CASSLGTSHEQYF
CDR3 DNA: TGCGCCAGCAGCCTTGGGACTAGTCACGAGCAGTACTTC

CDR3 length: 11
J gene: TRBJ2-1
clone size: few
V gene: TRBV7-8
D gene: -
CDR3 protein: CASSLGTEQFF
CDR3 DNA: TGTGCCAGCAGCTTAGGCACCGAGCAGTTCTTC

CDR3 length: 13
J gene: TRBJ1-2
clone size: -
V gene: TRBV15
D gene: TRBD1
CDR3 protein: CATSQDRENGYAF
CDR3 DNA: TGTGCCACCAGCCAGGACAGGGAAAATGGCTACGCCTTC

CDR3 length: 16
J gene: TRBJ2-5
clone size: -
V gene: TRBV6-6
D gene: TRBD1
CDR3 protein: CASSQTGTGGEKTQYF
CDR3 DNA: TGTGCCAGCAGTCAGACCGGGACAGGGGGCGAGAAGACCCAGTACTTC

CDR3 length: 17
J gene: TRBJ2-5
clone size: -
V gene: TRBV6-6
D gene: TRBD2
CDR3 protein: CASSDPLAGGPRETQYF
CDR3 DNA: TGTGCCAGCAGTGACCCACTAGCGGGAGGGCCTAGGGAGACCCAGTACTTC

CDR3 length: 17
J gene: TRBJ2-5
clone size: many
V gene: TRBV20-1
D gene: TRBD2
CDR3 protein: CSARDGLAGGHGETQYF
CDR3 DNA: TGCAGTGCTAGAGATGGGCTAGCGGGAGGGCATGGGGAGACCCAGTACTTC

CDR3 length: 15
J gene: TRBJ2-5
clone size: many
V gene: TRBV15
D gene: -
CDR3 protein: CATSRAGEGGETQYF
CDR3 DNA: TGTGCCACCAGCAGAGCGGGAGAAGGTGGAGAGACCCAGTACTTC

CDR3 length: 17
J gene: TRBJ1-1
clone size: -
V gene: TRBV19
D gene: TRBD1
CDR3 protein: CASSPGVAGTENTEAFF
CDR3 DNA: TGTGCCAGTAGTCCTGGGGTGGCAGGGACAGAGAACACTGAAGCTTTCTTT

CDR3 length: 18
J gene: TRBJ2-6
clone size: many
V gene: TRBV9
D gene: TRBD1
CDR3 protein: CASSLRTGISSGANVLTF
CDR3 DNA: TGTGCCAGCAGCCTACGGACAGGGATCAGCTCTGGGGCCAACGTCCTGACTTTC

CDR3 length: 15
J gene: TRBJ2-7
clone size: -
V gene: TRBV7-9
D gene: -
CDR3 protein: CASNTGQWGADEQYF
CDR3 DNA: TGTGCCAGCAACACCGGACAGTGGGGGGCAGATGAGCAGTACTTC

CDR3 length: 15
J gene: TRBJ1-1
clone size: -
V gene: TRBV7-9
D gene: -
CDR3 protein: CASSQATPGYTEAFF
CDR3 DNA: TGTGCCAGCAGCCAAGCGACCCCAGGGTACACTGAAGCTTTCTTT

CDR3 length: 13
J gene: TRBJ2-2
clone size: few
V gene: TRBV12-3/TRBV12-4
D gene: -
CDR3 protein: CASRDLNTGELFF
CDR3 DNA: TGTGCCAGTAGGGACTTAAACACCGGGGAGCTGTTTTTT

CDR3 length: 14
J gene: TRBJ2-7
clone size: -
V gene: TRBV7-8
D gene: -
CDR3 protein: CASSLPGGAYKQYF
CDR3 DNA: TGTGCCAGCAGCTTACCAGGGGGGGCCTACAAGCAGTACTTC

CDR3 length: 15
J gene: TRBJ1-5
clone size: -
V gene: TRBV19
D gene: TRBD1
CDR3 protein: CASSPQGSSNQPQHF
CDR3 DNA: TGTGCCAGCAGTCCACAGGGGTCTTCGAATCAGCCCCAGCATTTT

CDR3 length: 13
J gene: TRBJ1-4
clone size: -
V gene: TRBV2
D gene: TRBD1
CDR3 protein: CAATGTGTEKLFF
CDR3 DNA: TGTGCAGCGACCGGGACAGGGACTGAAAAACTGTTTTTT

CDR3 length: 14
J gene: TRBJ2-2
clone size: -
V gene: TRBV30
D gene: -
CDR3 protein: CAWKWASTPGELFF
CDR3 DNA: TGTGCCTGGAAGTGGGCCTCGACCCCCGGGGAGCTGTTTTTT

CDR3 length: 15
J gene: TRBJ2-3
clone size: many
V gene: TRBV7-9
D gene: -
CDR3 protein: CASSNEPGYTDTQYF
CDR3 DNA: TGTGCCAGCAGCAACGAACCTGGTTACACAGATACGCAGTATTTT

CDR3 length: 16
J gene: TRBJ1-1
clone size: few
V gene: TRBV19
D gene: TRBD1
CDR3 protein: CASSMDRGQAGESAFF
CDR3 DNA: TGTGCCAGTAGTATGGACCGGGGACAGGCAGGCGAATCAGCTTTCTTT

CDR3 length: 16
J gene: TRBJ2-1
clone size: once
V gene: TRBV29-1
D gene: TRBD2
CDR3 protein: CSAEGVPSGPYNEQFF
CDR3 DNA: TGCAGCGCCGAGGGCGTGCCTAGCGGACCATACAATGAGCAGTTCTTC

CDR3 length: 14
J gene: TRBJ2-5
clone size: -
V gene: TRBV7-8
D gene: -
CDR3 protein: CASSLGGVKETQYF
CDR3 DNA: TGTGCCAGCAGCTTAGGCGGGGTAAAGGAGACCCAGTACTTC

CDR3 length: 15
J gene: TRBJ1-4
clone size: many
V gene: TRBV10-3
D gene: -
CDR3 protein: CAISKSTQPNEKLFF
CDR3 DNA: TGTGCCATCAGTAAATCGACCCAGCCTAATGAAAAACTGTTTTTT

CDR3 length: 14
J gene: TRBJ1-5
clone size: many
V gene: TRBV28
D gene: -
CDR3 protein: CASSFPWQYQPQHF
CDR3 DNA: TGTGCCAGCAGTTTCCCCTGGCAGTATCAGCCCCAGCATTTT

CDR3 length: 12
J gene: TRBJ2-5
clone size: -
V gene: TRBV24-1
D gene: -
CDR3 protein: CATSDTQETQYF
CDR3 DNA: TGTGCCACCAGTGATACCCAAGAGACCCAGTACTTC

CDR3 length: 13
J gene: TRBJ2-2
clone size: -
V gene: TRBV10-1
D gene: -
CDR3 protein: CASSESGAGELFF
CDR3 DNA: TGCGCCAGCAGTGAGTCGGGGGCCGGGGAGCTGTTTTTT

CDR3 length: 12
J gene: TRBJ2-7
clone size: -
V gene: TRBV29-1
D gene: -
CDR3 protein: CSPAVTAYEQYF
CDR3 DNA: TGCAGCCCCGCAGTTACAGCCTACGAGCAGTACTTC

CDR3 length: 11
J gene: TRBJ1-2
clone size: many
V gene: TRBV29-1
D gene: -
CDR3 protein: CSVEEYYGYTF
CDR3 DNA: TGCAGCGTTGAAGAGTACTATGGCTACACCTTC

CDR3 length: 16
J gene: TRBJ1-5
clone size: many
V gene: TRBV5-6
D gene: TRBD1
CDR3 protein: CASSGTGGASNQPQHF
CDR3 DNA: TGTGCCAGCAGCGGAACAGGGGGCGCGAGCAATCAGCCCCAGCATTTT

CDR3 length: 15
J gene: TRBJ2-1
clone size: -
V gene: TRBV7-9
D gene: TRBD1
CDR3 protein: CASSGTGAAYNEQFF
CDR3 DNA: TGTGCCAGCAGCGGGACAGGGGCGGCCTACAATGAGCAGTTCTTC

CDR3 length: 13
J gene: TRBJ2-1
clone size: -
V gene: TRBV20-1
D gene: TRBD2
CDR3 protein: CSATAGYVGEQFF
CDR3 DNA: TGCAGTGCCACAGCGGGATATGTAGGTGAGCAGTTCTTC

CDR3 length: 16
J gene: TRBJ1-1
clone size: -
V gene: TRBV10-3
D gene: -
CDR3 protein: CASSENGGGLGLRAFF
CDR3 DNA: TGTGCCAGCAGCGAAAACGGGGGGGGGCTTGGTCTCCGTGCTTTCTTT

CDR3 length: 16
J gene: TRBJ1-4
clone size: -
V gene: TRBV7-2
D gene: TRBD1
CDR3 protein: CASSRPDLQGREKLFF
CDR3 DNA: TGTGCCAGCAGCCGCCCGGATTTACAGGGGCGGGAAAAACTGTTTTTT

CDR3 length: 14
J gene: TRBJ1-2
clone size: -
V gene: TRBV9
D gene: -
CDR3 protein: CASSPGTFGAGYTF
CDR3 DNA: -

CDR3 length: 13
J gene: TRBJ1-2
clone size: -
V gene: TRBV20-1
D gene: -
CDR3 protein: CSAYKDSRGGYTF
CDR3 DNA: TGCAGTGCTTATAAGGACAGCCGGGGTGGCTACACCTTC

CDR3 length: 17
J gene: TRBJ1-2
clone size: -
V gene: TRBV7-2
D gene: -
CDR3 protein: CASSTRTRGDRLLGYTF
CDR3 DNA: TGTGCCAGCAGCACACGAACCCGGGGTGACAGGCTACTGGGCTACACCTTC

CDR3 length: 17
J gene: TRBJ2-6
clone size: many
V gene: TRBV24-1
D gene: TRBD1
CDR3 protein: CATSDSSTGTGANVLTF
CDR3 DNA: TGTGCCACCAGTGATTCATCGACAGGGACTGGGGCCAACGTCCTGACTTTC

CDR3 length: 15
J gene: TRBJ2-7
clone size: -
V gene: TRBV19
D gene: TRBD2
CDR3 protein: CASRGGRGSSYEQYF
CDR3 DNA: TGTGCCAGTAGAGGCGGGAGGGGGAGCTCCTACGAGCAGTACTTC

CDR3 length: 15
J gene: TRBJ1-5
clone size: many
V gene: TRBV6-2/TRBV6-3
D gene: -
CDR3 protein: CASSYDSYSNQPQHF
CDR3 DNA: TGTGCCAGCAGTTACGACAGCTATAGCAATCAGCCCCAGCATTTT

CDR3 length: 16
J gene: TRBJ2-2
clone size: -
V gene: TRBV20-1
D gene: TRBD1
CDR3 protein: CSASAPGQGETGELFF
CDR3 DNA: TGCAGTGCTAGTGCCCCGGGACAGGGGGAAACCGGGGAGCTGTTTTTT

CDR3 length: 15
J gene: TRBJ1-1
clone size: -
V gene: TRBV19
D gene: -
CDR3 protein: CASSAKGPSYTEAFF
CDR3 DNA: TGTGCCAGCAGTGCTAAAGGCCCCAGTTACACTGAAGCTTTCTTT

CDR3 length: 17
J gene: TRBJ1-4
clone size: many
V gene: TRBV7-9
D gene: TRBD1
CDR3 protein: CASSFGGTGREGEKLFF
CDR3 DNA: TGTGCCAGCAGCTTCGGGGGGACAGGGAGGGAAGGTGAAAAACTGTTTTTT

CDR3 length: 18
J gene: TRBJ2-2
clone size: many
V gene: TRBV7-6
D gene: TRBD2
CDR3 protein: CASSLEGRLATNTGELFF
CDR3 DNA: TGTGCCAGCAGCTTAGAGGGGCGACTAGCGACGAACACCGGGGAGCTGTTTTTT